This T cell receptor beta chain stems from a study of blood T cell repertoires in COVID-19. The CDR3 runs 16 residues. Germline V gene sequence: CDR1 MNHEY, CDR2 SMNVEV (reference sequence). J was trimmed by 2 bases and V by 3 bases; bases with no gene match: 3. Sequencing was performed with immunoSEQ multiplex PCR; in TCRdb, only in-frame clones are kept and a portion is missing. Among 250,000 or so clones listed, around 93% were seen once. Those who participated ranged in age from roughly 18 to 90 years and resided in 20 to 30 US areas. Grouping used clinical history reported by participants in a survey and questionnaire. A PCR-confirmed or clinician-diagnosed COVID-19 case had contacted exposed participants within 2 weeks of entry.

The clonotype comes from a man aged 35 to 55 who had been exposed to COVID-19. The chain recombines TRBV27 with TRBJ2-7; 14 bases map to TRBD2. The sample was PBMCs or T cells enriched from blood (not recorded which). The CDR3 coding sequence is TGTGCCAGCAGTTTGGGGACTAGCGGGAGAACCTACGAGCAGTACTTC. Protein: CASSLGTSGRTYEQYF.